Listed below are T cell receptor beta chains from one sample, sequenced in a study of T cells after yellow fever vaccination. TCRdb re-called the 5' RACE reads with MiXCR, one entry per CDR3 protein. This sample has some 390,000 distinct CDR3 sequences, with 6% to 8% found just once. The source was PBMCs, collected 5 days after the yellow fever booster vaccination. The receptor set was obtained from a man aged 30 to 39 who received the YFV17D yellow fever vaccine. CDR3s include the opening cysteine and the closing phenylalanine or tryptophan. The order of the fields is V gene, J gene, clone size, D gene, CDR3 DNA, CDR3 protein. D genes are given only for firm matches. A clone size is listed for some rows: how often the clone was seen (once, few, many), or a class if it is expanded.

TRBV24-1	TRBJ2-3	NA	TRBD2	TGTGCCACCTCGGGGGGGGTCCCAGATACGCAGTATTTT	CATSGGVPDTQYF
TRBV4-1	TRBJ2-5	few	NA	TGCGCCAGCAGCCATCCCCGGGACAAAGAGGCCCAGTACTTC	CASSHPRDKEAQYF
TRBV6-5	TRBJ2-1	many	NA	TGTGCCAGCAGTTACTCAGGGGAACAGTTCTTC	CASSYSGEQFF
TRBV29-1	TRBJ2-2	few	TRBD2	TGCAGCGTTGCCCCTAGCGGGAGAGAGAGCACCGGGGAGCTGTTTTTT	CSVAPSGRESTGELFF
TRBV20-1	TRBJ2-3	NA	NA	TGCAGTGCAGGCGGGCGGACAAACGCAGATACGCAGTATTTT	CSAGGRTNADTQYF
TRBV28	TRBJ2-7	NA	NA	TGTGCCAGCAGTTTAATGGGTTTGACCTACGAGCAGTACTTC	CASSLMGLTYEQYF
TRBV19	TRBJ1-2	few	NA	TGTGCCAGTAGTATACAACCTAACTATGGCTACACCTTC	CASSIQPNYGYTF
TRBV7-2	TRBJ2-5	NA	NA	TGTGCCAGCACCGGAGAGAACCAAGAGACCCAGTACTTC	CASTGENQETQYF
TRBV20-1	TRBJ2-5	NA	NA	TGCAGTGCTAGGGACCCTCGAAGGTTTCCGGGACGGGCGTTCGAGACCCAGTACTTC	CSARDPRRFPGRAFETQYF
TRBV11-2	TRBJ2-4	many	NA	TGTGCCAGCAGCTCCCCTCAGGCCAAAAACATTCAGTACTTC	CASSSPQAKNIQYF
TRBV7-2	TRBJ2-7	many	NA	TGTGCCAGCAGCTTAGGGGGGGGCTACTACGAGCAGTACTTC	CASSLGGGYYEQYF
TRBV7-8	TRBJ2-4	many	NA	TGTGCCAGCAGCCCCTACTTTATACAGGACATTCAGTACTTC	CASSPYFIQDIQYF
TRBV20-1	TRBJ2-3	NA	TRBD1	TGCAGTGCCCCGGGACAGGGGACTACAACTAGCACAGATACGCAGTATTTT	CSAPGQGTTTSTDTQYF
TRBV30	TRBJ2-3	few	NA	TGTGCCTGGAGTGTAAGTGGAGATACGCAGTATTTT	CAWSVSGDTQYF
TRBV12-3/TRBV12-4	TRBJ1-1	many	NA	TGTGCCAGCAGCTTTACCGGAGGGACTGAAGCTTTCTTT	CASSFTGGTEAFF
TRBV20-1	TRBJ2-4	NA	TRBD2	TGCAGTGCTAGAGTGCTAGCGGGACTAGCCAAAAACATTCAGTACTTC	CSARVLAGLAKNIQYF
TRBV14	TRBJ2-7	many	TRBD1	TGTGCCAGCAGCCTCCTCGCCGGACAGGGGATCTACGAGCAGTACTTC	CASSLLAGQGIYEQYF
TRBV5-1	TRBJ2-1	many	NA	TGCGCCAGCACCCCTGAGGGGACCTCCTACAATGAGCAGTTCTTC	CASTPEGTSYNEQFF
TRBV2	TRBJ1-5	few	TRBD1	TGTGCCAGCAGTGACCGGACAGGGGGCCGGCAGCCCCAGCATTTT	CASSDRTGGRQPQHF
TRBV27	TRBJ1-3	many	NA	TGTGCCAGTCGCCCAAGGCAGGCTGGAAACACCATATATTTT	CASRPRQAGNTIYF
TRBV5-1	TRBJ1-1	many	NA	TGCGCCAGCAGCTTGGTTCCGGGGAGGTACACTGAAGCTTTCTTT	CASSLVPGRYTEAFF
TRBV7-2	TRBJ2-7	many	NA	TGTGCCAGCAGCTTCGGTACGAAAGAGCAGTACTTC	CASSFGTKEQYF
TRBV27	TRBJ2-5	NA	TRBD2	TGTGCCAGCAGTTCACTAGCGGGAGGGAGGGAGACCCAGTACTTC	CASSSLAGGRETQYF
TRBV29-1	TRBJ2-2	NA	TRBD2	TGCAGCGTTGAAGAAGGTCTAGCGGGAGGCCCCGGGGAGCTGTTTTTT	CSVEEGLAGGPGELFF
TRBV10-3	TRBJ2-5	NA	TRBD2	TGTGCCATCAGGGAGACTAGCGGAATAGAGACCCAGTACTTC	CAIRETSGIETQYF
TRBV12-3/TRBV12-4	TRBJ1-6	few	NA	TGTGCCAGCAGTTTAGCACTGTTGGGGTCACCCCTCCACTTT	CASSLALLGSPLHF
TRBV20-1	TRBJ2-1	many	NA	TGCAGTGCTAGAGATCGGAGGACCTACAATGAGCAGTTCTTC	CSARDRRTYNEQFF
TRBV28	TRBJ2-7	NA	TRBD2	TGTGCCAGCAGGACTAGCGGGAGTTGGGACGAGCAGTACTTC	CASRTSGSWDEQYF
TRBV2	TRBJ2-3	many	NA	TGTGCCTCCAAGGGAGATACGCAGTATTTT	CASKGDTQYF
TRBV29-1	TRBJ1-1	many	NA	TGCAGCGCAGCAAACGACGGGAACACTGAAGCTTTCTTT	CSAANDGNTEAFF
TRBV19	TRBJ2-1	NA	NA	TGTGCCAGTAGTATTCACTACAATGAGCAGTTCTTC	CASSIHYNEQFF
TRBV5-5	TRBJ2-7	few	NA	TGTGCCAGCAGCTTGGCCCGGGGAAAAGGTGGGCAGTACTTC	CASSLARGKGGQYF
TRBV29-1	TRBJ2-1	few	NA	TGCAGCGGGGCCCCGAGCGGCTCCTCCTACAATGAGCAGTTCTTC	CSGAPSGSSYNEQFF
TRBV4-3	TRBJ2-2	NA	NA	TGCGCCAGCAGCCAAGAAGGCGGGACAAGATACACCGGGGAGCTGTTTTTT	CASSQEGGTRYTGELFF
TRBV7-2	TRBJ1-5	NA	NA	TGTGCCAGCAGCTTCACAGGGCTAAGCAATCAGCCCCAGCATTTT	CASSFTGLSNQPQHF
TRBV5-1	TRBJ2-5	NA	TRBD2	TGCGCCAGCAGCTATAATAGCGGGAGCGGTTGGGAGACCCAGTACTTC	CASSYNSGSGWETQYF
TRBV19	TRBJ2-1	NA	NA	TGTGCCAGTAGTTCACCGCCGGGAGTTACCTACAATGAGCAGTTCTTC	CASSSPPGVTYNEQFF
TRBV18	TRBJ2-3	NA	NA	TGTGCCAGCTCGCCTATTGTTCGGGATACGCAGTATTTT	CASSPIVRDTQYF
TRBV7-2	TRBJ2-7	many	NA	TGTGCCAGCAGCTCCGGGACCCAAAGATACGAGCAGTACTTC	CASSSGTQRYEQYF
TRBV6-2/TRBV6-3	TRBJ2-5	many	TRBD2	TGTGCCAGCGTAGCGGGAGGGCCTGAGACCCAGTACTTC	CASVAGGPETQYF
TRBV30	TRBJ1-2	many	TRBD1	TGTGCCTGGAGTCAGGACAGGGGAAACTATGGCTACACCTTC	CAWSQDRGNYGYTF
TRBV18	TRBJ2-7	once	TRBD2	TGTGCCAGCAAACTAGCGGGCGACTCCTACGAGCAGTACTTC	CASKLAGDSYEQYF
TRBV7-2	TRBJ2-5	many	NA	TGTGCCAGCAGCGAGGGGGGCAACCGGGAGACCCAGTACTTC	CASSEGGNRETQYF
TRBV20-1	TRBJ1-2	NA	NA	TGCAGTGCAACAATACTGGGGCAGGACTATGGCTACACCTTC	CSATILGQDYGYTF
TRBV12-3/TRBV12-4	TRBJ1-5	few	NA	TGTGCCAGCACTCAGAAACGCGGGGGGACCGGCTATCAGCCCCAGCATTTT	CASTQKRGGTGYQPQHF
TRBV20-1	TRBJ2-1	NA	NA	TGCAGTGCAGACGCGAGGACCTACAATGAGCAGTTCTTC	CSADARTYNEQFF